This TCR beta chain stems from a study of PD-L1 blockade in urothelial cancer. Across the whole study: Patients commenced intravenous atezolizumab, 1,200 mg every 3 weeks, around 2014. Males with bladder-origin urothelial cancer made up about 90% of the roughly 30 patients.

TCRdb's copy holds only in-frame clones and misses some; the assay was immunoSEQ multiplex PCR. The table includes tens of thousands of clones, 85% to 90% detected once. The germline V gene encodes CDR1 SNHLY and CDR2 FYNNEI. This CDR3 comprises 13 residues. The time point here: pretreatment peripheral blood. Each patient gave between 1 and 8 samples, pretreatment and on-treatment. This clone has a single count. A junction end diverges from the germline sequence, so it may reflect a read error. This receptor was taken from a man in his sixties with urothelial cancer. This specimen was PBMCs, taken around atezolizumab (anti-PD-L1) treatment. This sequence joins TRBV2 and TRBJ2-7; D is possibly TRBD1 (6 bases). CDR3 amino acids: CASSETGSSEQYF. CDR3 nucleotides: TGTGCCAGCTCCGAGACAGGCTCCTCCGAGCAGTACTTC.